These 14 T cell receptor beta chains came from one sample sequenced in a study of human T cells and chemical hapten exposure. TCRdb reanalysed the RACE reads using MiXCR and keeps one entry per CDR3 protein. The table shows around 130,000 distinct CDR3 sequences, with around 8.2% occurring only once. Specified time point: healthy volunteer bleed at 2 weeks. Whole blood that had not been fractionated was the source of extracted total RNA. Sequencing was carried out using whole blood. The receptors stem from a male donor in good health. Some clones in this sample may be carry-over from other donors' samples.

The chain has TRBV2 and TRBJ1-1; the D gene is possibly TRBD1 (6 bases). V was cut by 2 bases and J by 0 bases, with 13 bases left in between. The CDR3 has 16 amino acids. Germline lookup yields CDR1 SNHLY and CDR2 FYNNEI. The CDR3 reads CASSELNREMNTEAFF. CDR3 DNA sequence: TGTGCCAGCAGTGAATTAAACAGGGAGATGAACACTGAAGCTTTCTTT.

In its sample, this clonotype was seen a few times. The chain links TRBV29-1 to TRBJ2-6, with 7 nucleotides matching TRBD2. The junction had 6 bases not matched to a gene; V was cut back by 6 bases and J by 4 bases. The CDR3 runs 14 residues. Germline V gives CDR1 SQVTM, CDR2 ANQGSEA. CDR3 nucleotide sequence: TGCAGCGTGGGAGGGGTCTCGGGGGCCAACGTCCTGACTTTC. This sequence encodes CSVGGVSGANVLTF.

The V call is TRBV10-3, the J call TRBJ1-6; a possible D gene is TRBD1 (6 bases). CDR1 and CDR2 from the germline V gene are ENHRY and SYGVKD. The CDR3 spans 14 residues. The V end lost 5 bases, the J end lost 6 bases, and 11 bases lay between the germline ends. CDR3 in amino acids: CAISRQDGNSPLHF. DNA for the CDR3: TGTGCCATCAGTAGACAGGACGGTAATTCACCCCTCCACTTT.

The chain links TRBV6-1 to TRBJ2-1; 15 bases fit TRBD2. The germline V gene encodes CDR1 MNHNS and CDR2 SASEGT. This CDR3 is built from 17 residues. Trimming at V came to 3 bases and at J to 8 bases, leaving 8 bases not matched to a gene. CDR3 DNA sequence: TGTGCCAGCAGTGATCCCGGACTAGCGGGGGGGCCGGATGAGCAGTTCTTC. Encoded protein: CASSDPGLAGGPDEQFF.

This clonotype was counted ten times or more. The genes are TRBV12-3 or TRBV12-4 and TRBJ2-2; D remains ambiguous. The CDR3 sequence is 11 residues long. V dropped 7 bases and J dropped 5 bases, with 5 bases sitting between them. The CDR3 region is CASTLTGELFF. The CDR3 DNA is TGTGCCAGCACCCTAACCGGGGAGCTGTTTTTT.

Only a few counts were recorded for this clonotype. The rearrangement links TRBV18 to TRBJ1-5, with 7 bases that match TRBD1. This CDR3 region has 14 residues. Germline values: CDR1 KGHSH, CDR2 LQKENI. J lost 7 bases, V lost 2 bases, and 5 bases had no gene match. CDR3 sequence (DNA): TGTGCCAGCTCACCAACAGGGGCCAGGCAGCCCCAGCATTTT. Protein sequence: CASSPTGARQPQHF.

The chain recombines TRBV14 with TRBJ2-1, with 7 bases that match TRBD1. V shed 4 bases and J 0 bases; nucleotides not matched to a gene: 15. CDR3 size: 19 residues. CDR1 and CDR2 (germline): SGHDN, FVKESK. The DNA of the CDR3 is TGTGCCAGCAGCCTTCGTAACAGGGGTGCCTTCAGCTCCTACAATGAGCAGTTCTTC. Translated, it gives CASSLRNRGAFSSYNEQFF.

This chain uses TRBV13 with TRBJ2-4; maybe TRBD1 (5 bases). Germline CDR1 and CDR2: PRHDT and FYEKMQ (reference sequence). The V end was cut by 4 bases, the J end by 3 bases, with 10 bases between. This CDR3 has 14 amino acids. This chain's CDR3 is CASSSRQSKNIQYF. Here the CDR3 DNA reads TGTGCCAGCAGCTCCAGACAGAGCAAAAACATTCAGTACTTC.

The chain uses TRBV20-1 and TRBJ1-5, with D possibly being TRBD1 (5 bases). CDR1 is DFQATT and CDR2 is SNEGSKA in the germline V gene (reference sequence). This CDR3 is 14 amino acids long. Trimming took 2 bases from V and 2 from J, leaving 10 bases between them. The CDR3: CSARSGYGNQPQHF. In DNA, the CDR3 is TGCAGTGCTAGATCAGGGTATGGCAATCAGCCCCAGCATTTT.

Many counts were recorded for this clonotype. The chain carries TRBV20-1 and TRBJ1-1; D ambiguous. Germline CDR1 reads DFQATT; CDR2 reads SNEGSKA (reference sequence). This CDR3 has 11 amino acids. The CDR3 protein is CSPDTYTEAFF. The CDR3 nucleotides are TGCAGCCCCGACACCTACACTGAAGCTTTCTTT.

This clonotype was counted at least ten times. This rearrangement joins TRBV30 to TRBJ1-1; maybe TRBD1 (6 bases). The CDR3 has 13 residues. Trimming removed 5 bases from V and 3 bases from J, with 13 bases in between. Germline CDR1 GTSNPN, CDR2 SVGIG (reference sequence). For the CDR3, the DNA is TGTGCCTGGGGTGAGGGGGGATACACTGAAGCTTTCTTT. It specifies CAWGEGGYTEAFF.

This clonotype was seen at least ten times. CDR3 nucleotides: TGCAGTGCTAGAGACCTGCCGGGACAGAGCCCCTATGGCTACACCTTC. It yields the protein CSARDLPGQSPYGYTF. This sequence joins TRBV20-1 and TRBJ1-2; 7 positions match TRBD1. CDR3 length equals 16 residues. After removal of 0 bases from V and 4 bases from J, the junction contained 11 bases not matched to a gene. The germline V gene has CDR1 DFQATT and CDR2 SNEGSKA (reference sequence).

There are many counts of this clonotype. The CDR3 DNA follows: TGTGCCAGTTGCCCGGCGCCCGTCTACGAGCAGTACTTC. It is translated as CASCPAPVYEQYF. The V call is TRBV7-8, the J call TRBJ2-7, with D uncertain. This CDR3 has 13 amino acids. Germline values: CDR1 SGHVS, CDR2 FQNEAQ. V lost 9 bases and J 3 bases, leaving 15 bases between the germline ends.

The table lists this clonotype with a few counts. This chain joins TRBV3-1 and TRBJ2-7; 8 nucleotides align to TRBD2. This CDR3 comprises 16 residues. J lost 4 bases, V lost 0 bases, and 8 bases had no gene match. CDR1 and CDR2 from the germline V gene are LGHDT and YNNKEL (reference sequence). The CDR3 bases are TGTGCCAGCAGCCAAGATGTAGCTAGCGGGTTTTACGAGCAGTACTTC. It yields the protein CASSQDVASGFYEQYF.